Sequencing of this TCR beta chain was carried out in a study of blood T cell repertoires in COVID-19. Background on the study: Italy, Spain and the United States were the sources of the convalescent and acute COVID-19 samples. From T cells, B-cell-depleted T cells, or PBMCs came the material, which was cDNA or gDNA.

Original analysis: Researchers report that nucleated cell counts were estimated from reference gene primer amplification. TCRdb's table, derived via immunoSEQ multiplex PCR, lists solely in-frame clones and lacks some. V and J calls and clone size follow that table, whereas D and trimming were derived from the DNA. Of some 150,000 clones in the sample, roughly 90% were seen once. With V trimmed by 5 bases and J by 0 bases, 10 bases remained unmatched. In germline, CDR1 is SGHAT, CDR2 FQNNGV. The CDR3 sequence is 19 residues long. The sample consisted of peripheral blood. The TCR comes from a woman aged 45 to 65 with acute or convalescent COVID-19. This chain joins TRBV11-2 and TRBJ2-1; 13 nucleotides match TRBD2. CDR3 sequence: CASSPTGLAGRISYNEQFF. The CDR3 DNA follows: TGTGCCAGCAGCCCGACGGGACTAGCGGGAAGGATCTCCTACAATGAGCAGTTCTTC.